The rows below give T cell receptor beta chains drawn from one sample of a study of blood T cell repertoires in COVID-19. Only in-frame clones appear in the TCRdb table, and some are missing; sequencing was by immunoSEQ multiplex PCR. This table has about 410,000 clones, about 90% appearing once. The sequenced material came from PBMCs or T cells enriched from blood (not recorded which). These receptors were collected from a man between 18 and 35 years old who had recovered from COVID-19. Each CDR3 is given with its conserved first and last residue. Fields, in order: V gene, J gene, clone size, D gene, CDR3 DNA, CDR3 protein. A D gene is named only where the DNA matches it firmly. For some rows the clone size is stated as once, few or many, or as a class when expanded; others skip it.

V gene: TRBV12-2
J gene: TRBJ1-3
clone size: -
D gene: -
CDR3 DNA: TGTGCAAGTCGTGACAGCTGCTCTGGAAACACCATATATTTT
CDR3 protein: CASRDSCSGNTIYF

V gene: TRBV19
J gene: TRBJ1-5
clone size: -
D gene: -
CDR3 DNA: TGTGCCAGTAGCGCCCTAGGAATTAGCAATCAGCCCCAGCATTTT
CDR3 protein: CASSALGISNQPQHF

V gene: TRBV11-3
J gene: TRBJ2-2
clone size: -
D gene: TRBD1
CDR3 DNA: TGTGCCAGCAGATCCGACAGGGGGCCAACCGGGGAGCTGTTTTTT
CDR3 protein: CASRSDRGPTGELFF

V gene: TRBV5-1
J gene: TRBJ1-2
clone size: -
D gene: -
CDR3 DNA: TGCGCCAGCAGCTTAATGGAGCGCGGCCCCCATGGCTACACCTTC
CDR3 protein: CASSLMERGPHGYTF

V gene: TRBV5-4
J gene: TRBJ1-3
clone size: few
D gene: -
CDR3 DNA: TGTGCCAGCAGACCTTCTGCAGGGCCTGGAAACACCATATATTTT
CDR3 protein: CASRPSAGPGNTIYF

V gene: TRBV6-5
J gene: TRBJ1-5
clone size: once
D gene: -
CDR3 DNA: TGTGCCAGCTGGACGGGACTCACGTATCAGCCCCAGCATTTT
CDR3 protein: CASWTGLTYQPQHF

V gene: TRBV5-1
J gene: TRBJ2-1
clone size: -
D gene: -
CDR3 DNA: TGCGCCAAGCGAGCTGTGTACAATGAGCAGTTCTTC
CDR3 protein: CAKRAVYNEQFF

V gene: TRBV24-1
J gene: TRBJ2-1
clone size: -
D gene: TRBD2
CDR3 DNA: TGTGCCACCGGCCGGGAGGCCCCCTACAATGAGCAGTTCTTC
CDR3 protein: CATGREAPYNEQFF

V gene: TRBV3-1/TRBV3-2
J gene: TRBJ1-4
clone size: -
D gene: TRBD1
CDR3 DNA: TGTGCCAGCAGCCGGCGGACAGGGGAGGGGAAACTGTTTTTT
CDR3 protein: CASSRRTGEGKLFF

V gene: TRBV5-1
J gene: TRBJ1-2
clone size: few
D gene: -
CDR3 DNA: TGCGCCAGCAGCTTGGGGGCTGATAACTATGGCTACACCTTC
CDR3 protein: CASSLGADNYGYTF

V gene: TRBV19
J gene: TRBJ1-1
clone size: -
D gene: TRBD1
CDR3 DNA: TGTGCCAGTAGTATAGATGGGACAGAGTCCCGTGAAGCTTTCTTT
CDR3 protein: CASSIDGTESREAFF

V gene: TRBV19
J gene: TRBJ2-3
clone size: -
D gene: TRBD2
CDR3 DNA: TGTGCCAGTAGTGACGAGGAACTAGCGGGGACAGATACGCAGTATTTT
CDR3 protein: CASSDEELAGTDTQYF

V gene: TRBV7-2
J gene: TRBJ1-5
clone size: -
D gene: -
CDR3 DNA: TGTGCCAGCAGCTTAGAGCCCCGCAATCAGCCCCAGCATTTT
CDR3 protein: CASSLEPRNQPQHF

V gene: TRBV2
J gene: TRBJ1-6
clone size: -
D gene: -
CDR3 DNA: TGTGCCAGCAGTGGTGTAAGGAGCTCCTATAATTCACCCCTCCACTTT
CDR3 protein: CASSGVRSSYNSPLHF

V gene: TRBV7-9
J gene: TRBJ2-7
clone size: -
D gene: -
CDR3 DNA: TGTGCCAGCAGCTTAAGGGCAGGGTATTCCTACGAGCAGTACTTC
CDR3 protein: CASSLRAGYSYEQYF